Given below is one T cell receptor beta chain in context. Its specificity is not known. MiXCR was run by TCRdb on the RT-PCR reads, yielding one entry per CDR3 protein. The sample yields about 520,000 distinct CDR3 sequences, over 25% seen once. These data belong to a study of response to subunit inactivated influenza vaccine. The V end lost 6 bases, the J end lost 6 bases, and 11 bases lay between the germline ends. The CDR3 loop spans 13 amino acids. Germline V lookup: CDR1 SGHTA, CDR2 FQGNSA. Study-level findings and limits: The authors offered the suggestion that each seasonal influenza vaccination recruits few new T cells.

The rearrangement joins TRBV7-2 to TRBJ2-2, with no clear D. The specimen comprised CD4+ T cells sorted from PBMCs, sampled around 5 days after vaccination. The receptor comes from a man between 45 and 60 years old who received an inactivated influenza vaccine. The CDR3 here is CASRVSNPGELFF. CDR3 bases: TGTGCCAGCAGGGTATCCAACCCCGGGGAGCTGTTTTTT.